The 22 T cell receptor beta chains below all came from one sample that was sequenced in a study of early T cells in non-severe SARS-CoV-2 infection. MiXCR, applied by TCRdb to the 5' RACE reads, yields one record per CDR3 protein. Among around 80,000 distinct CDR3 sequences listed, about 12% were seen once. Sequencing input: whole blood. Receptor source: an adult who was a healthcare worker with PCR-confirmed SARS-CoV-2 infection or an uninfected control (not recorded which).

This clonotype was detected a few times. This chain connects TRBV4-1 to TRBJ1-1, with D perhaps matching TRBD1 (5 bases). This CDR3 is 15 amino acids long. Germline V gene sequence: CDR1 MGHRA, CDR2 YSYEKL. With 1 base removed from V and 4 bases from J, the gap between germline ends came to 13 bases. The CDR3 nucleotides are TGCGCCAGCAGCCAAGTGGGAGGGAGGGGCACTGAAGCTTTCTTT. Its protein product is CASSQVGGRGTEAFF.

The chain couples TRBV11-1 to TRBJ1-2; no firm D call. Per the germline V gene, CDR1 is SGHAT and CDR2 is FQDESV (reference sequence). V lost 4 bases and J 1 base, leaving 10 bases between the germline ends. The CDR3 consists of 14 residues. Written as DNA, the CDR3 is TGTGCCAGCAGCTCCGGACGGCGTAACTATGGCTACACCTTC. It codes for CASSSGRRNYGYTF. Variable domain in full (rest from reference TRBV11-1 and TRBJ1-2): EAEVAQSPRYKITEKSQAVAFWCDPISGHATLYWYRQILGQGPELLVQFQDESVVDDSQLPKDRFSAERLKGVDSTLKIQPAELGDSAMYLCASSSGRRNYGYTFGSGTRLTVV.

This clonotype showed up just a few times. At one of its ends the junction is not consistent with the germline gene, which may arise from a read error. This chain links TRBV6-6 with TRBJ2-7; 8 bases align to TRBD1. CDR3 length equals 13 residues. In germline, CDR1 is MNHNY, CDR2 SVGAGI (reference sequence). The CDR3 DNA reads TGCGCCATCCAACAGGGGGGCCCCTACGAGCAGTACTTC. Amino acid sequence: CAIQQGGPYEQYF.

This clonotype was detected ten times or more. This chain links TRBV27 with TRBJ1-1; weak D call: TRBD1 (6 bases). V lost 6 bases, J lost 1 base, and 12 bases lay in between. Germline lookup yields CDR1 MNHEY and CDR2 SMNVEV (reference sequence). The CDR3 has 14 amino acids. CDR3 in amino acids: CASRDGQRNTEAFF. The CDR3 region has the DNA TGTGCCAGCAGGGACGGACAGAGGAACACTGAAGCTTTCTTT.

This clonotype came up a few times. The J gene is TRBJ2-7, the V gene TRBV6-5; no clear D gene. The CDR3 has 12 amino acids. Germline V CDR1 and CDR2: MNHEY, SVGAGI. V was clipped by 7 bases and J by 0 bases, with 7 bases between them. This CDR3 reads CASIDHSYEQYF. As DNA, the CDR3 is TGTGCCAGCATCGACCACTCCTACGAGCAGTACTTC.

The chain has TRBV7-8 and TRBJ2-7; TRBD1 matches 7 bases. Germline CDR1 is SGHVS and CDR2 is FQNEAQ. V shed 3 bases and J 5 bases; nucleotides not matched to a gene: 7. This CDR3 has 14 amino acids. Here the CDR3 DNA reads TGTGCCAGCAGCTTTACGACAGGGTCCCACGAGCAGTACTTC. This sequence encodes CASSFTTGSHEQYF. The whole variable domain, filled in from reference TRBV7-8 and TRBJ2-7, reads GAGVSQSPRYKVAKRGQDVALRCDPISGHVSLFWYQQALGQGPEFLTYFQNEAQLDKSGLPSDRFFAERPEGSVSTLKIQRTQQEDSAVYLCASSFTTGSHEQYFGPGTRLTVT.

The chain uses TRBV29-1 and TRBJ1-2; D might be TRBD1 (5 bases). Germline V lookup: CDR1 SQVTM, CDR2 ANQGSEA. Trimming took 6 bases from V and 4 from J, leaving 12 bases between them. The CDR3 spans 12 residues. CDR3 in amino acids: CSVDTGPYGYTF. CDR3 bases: TGCAGCGTGGACACAGGACCCTATGGCTACACCTTC.

This clonotype occurred a few times. The rearrangement joins TRBV5-1 to TRBJ1-2; D is possibly TRBD1 (6 bases). This CDR3 region has 16 residues. CDR1 is SGHRS, CDR2 YFSETQ, per germline. Trimming removed 3 bases at V and 5 bases at J, with 20 bases between. The CDR3 loop reads CASSSQSRQDLYGYTF. CDR3 DNA: TGCGCCAGCAGCTCCCAGAGTCGACAGGATCTTTATGGCTACACCTTC.

This clonotype has a handful of counts. V gene TRBV24-1 combines with J gene TRBJ1-1, with 8 bases that match TRBD1. CDR1 is KGHDR and CDR2 is SFDVKD in the germline V gene. The CDR3 spans 14 residues. V was clipped by 9 bases and J by 1 base; unmatched bases: 6. The CDR3 is CATSRTGSNTEAFF. The DNA for the CDR3 is TGTGCCACCTCCAGGACAGGGTCGAACACTGAAGCTTTCTTT.

This clonotype was recorded many times. This chain uses TRBV20-1 with TRBJ2-2; D is ambiguous. Trimming stripped 3 bases from V and 3 bases from J, with 11 bases between. Germline assignment: CDR1 DFQATT and CDR2 SNEGSKA (reference sequence). CDR3 length: 14 amino acids. The CDR3 here is CSARGPTHTGELFF. CDR3 DNA: TGCAGTGCTAGGGGCCCTACCCACACCGGGGAGCTGTTTTTT.

The CDR3 loop is CASSPLGGLAYNEQFF. CDR3 bases: TGTGCCAGCAGCCCTCTCGGCGGACTTGCCTACAATGAGCAGTTCTTC. This rearrangement joins TRBV2 to TRBJ2-1; perhaps TRBD2 as D (5 bases). The CDR3 spans 16 residues. V lost 6 bases and J 2 bases, leaving 17 bases between the germline ends. Looked up from germline, CDR1 is SNHLY and CDR2 is FYNNEI.

The table lists this clonotype with many counts. This chain connects TRBV9 to TRBJ1-2, with a tentative D call TRBD1 (5 bases). Trimming shortened V by 6 bases and J by 1 base, and 10 bases separated the two germline ends. The CDR3 length is 13 residues. The germline V gene has CDR1 SGDLS and CDR2 YYNGEE. In nucleotides, the CDR3 is TGTGCCAGCACCGCGGGGGATAACTATGGCTACACCTTC. Translating gives CASTAGDNYGYTF.

As to this clonotype: A clone one base away is much larger, so this may be a read error. This rearrangement joins TRBV7-2 to TRBJ2-6; no clear D. The CDR3 consists of 15 residues. Germline V CDR1 and CDR2: SGHTA, FQGNSA. The CDR3 loop reads CASSLGASVANVLTF. CDR3 DNA: TGTGCCAGCAGCTTAGGAGCCTCTGTGGCCAACGTCCTGACTTTC.

The chain recombines TRBV20-1 with TRBJ2-7; TRBD1 matches 10 bases. The CDR3 is 14 amino acids. The V segment lost 5 bases and the J segment 4 bases; nucleotides outside the gene matches: 8. CDR1 DFQATT and CDR2 SNEGSKA come from the germline V gene (reference sequence). The chain's CDR3 is CSAPQGTGVYEQYF. DNA for the CDR3: TGCAGTGCTCCTCAAGGGACAGGGGTTTACGAGCAGTACTTC.

V and J are TRBV4-1 and TRBJ1-1; D is undetermined. V was shortened by 0 bases and J by 0 bases, with 17 bases between the two germline ends. Looked up from germline, CDR1 is MGHRA and CDR2 is YSYEKL. This CDR3 is built from 18 residues. CDR3 sequence (DNA): TGCGCCAGCAGCCAAGATTCTGGGAACCCAGGAATGAACACTGAAGCTTTCTTT. Its translation: CASSQDSGNPGMNTEAFF.

V and J are TRBV6-5 and TRBJ2-1, with D hard to call. The CDR3 is made up of 15 amino acids. V shed 2 bases and J shed 0 bases, with 8 bases lying between them. CDR1 is MNHEY, CDR2 SVGAGI, per germline. CDR3: CASSYAVNSYNEQFF. CDR3 bases: TGTGCCAGCAGTTACGCAGTCAACTCCTACAATGAGCAGTTCTTC.

This chain uses TRBV12-3 or TRBV12-4 with TRBJ2-7, with a possible D match to TRBD2 (5 bases). The V end lost 6 bases, the J end lost 7 bases, and 13 bases lay between the germline ends. This CDR3 has 12 amino acids. CDR3 DNA: TGTGCCAGCAGGAGGACTTCCCTAGAGCAGTACTTC. Its protein product is CASRRTSLEQYF.

This clonotype showed up many times. The chain employs TRBV20-1 and TRBJ1-2; the D is unclear. The CDR3 spans 13 residues. Trimming stripped 6 bases from V and 2 bases from J, with 13 bases between. Looked up from germline, CDR1 is DFQATT and CDR2 is SNEGSKA (reference sequence). CDR3 loop: CSAPPDVNYGYTF. DNA of the CDR3: TGCAGTGCCCCCCCAGACGTAAACTATGGCTACACCTTC.

Judged by abundance, this clonotype is medium-sized (0.01 to 0.1%). The chain has TRBV7-9 and TRBJ2-1, with D possibly matching TRBD1 (6 bases). Germline loops: CDR1 SEHNR, CDR2 FQNEAQ (reference sequence). Trimming removed 2 bases from V and 8 bases from J, with 13 bases in between. CDR3 length equals 14 residues. The CDR3 DNA is TGTGCCAGCAGCTTAAGTGGGGGCATGGATGAGCAGTTCTTC. This gives the protein CASSLSGGMDEQFF.

This clonotype was picked up a small number of times. This chain joins TRBV20-1 and TRBJ2-7, with 11 nucleotides matching TRBD1. The V gene's germline CDR1 is DFQATT and CDR2 SNEGSKA (reference sequence). This CDR3 region has 14 residues. The junction had 5 bases not matched to a gene; V was cut back by 5 bases and J by 2 bases. The CDR3 coding sequence is TGCAGTGCTTCCTCGGGACAGGGGGCCTACGAGCAGTACTTC. This translates into CSASSGQGAYEQYF.

This clonotype was counted many times. The V and J genes are TRBV5-1 and TRBJ1-5; a possible D gene is TRBD1 (6 bases). This CDR3 spans 13 amino acids. Between the trimmed V and J ends, which lost 0 bases and 9 bases, there was a span of 10 bases. Looked up from germline, CDR1 is SGHRS and CDR2 is YFSETQ. As DNA, the CDR3 is TGCGCCAGCAGCTTGGTGACAGGACGGCCCCAGCATTTT. Protein: CASSLVTGRPQHF.

This clonotype was detected a few times. This rearrangement joins TRBV7-8 to TRBJ1-3; 7 bases agree with TRBD1. The CDR3 extends over 16 amino acids. The germline V gene encodes CDR1 SGHVS and CDR2 FQNEAQ. V shed 5 bases and J 0 bases; nucleotides not matched to a gene: 7. The CDR3 DNA reads as TGTGCCAGCAGCCGGGGGGGGACAGTCTCTGGAAACACCATATATTTT. Translating it yields CASSRGGTVSGNTIYF. The complete variable domain, with remaining parts taken from reference TRBV7-8 and TRBJ1-3, reads GAGVSQSPRYKVAKRGQDVALRCDPISGHVSLFWYQQALGQGPEFLTYFQNEAQLDKSGLPSDRFFAERPEGSVSTLKIQRTQQEDSAVYLCASSRGGTVSGNTIYFGEGSWLTVV.